A single sample is the source of the 13 T cell receptor beta chains below, sequenced in a study of cytomegalovirus exposure and HLA in healthy donors. The study ran its PCR with 60 Vbeta and 13 Jbeta primers. Profiled with immunoSEQ multiplex PCR; TCRdb holds only in-frame clones, not every one. The sample yields roughly 60,000 clones, about 69% seen once. The sequencing input was PBMCs. These receptor sequences come from a woman aged 25 to 39 in good health and CMV-seronegative.

This clone was observed a few times. The chain employs TRBV20-1 and TRBJ2-5; D is uncertain. Judging by the DNA end, TRBJ2-7 fits better; the J call may be wrong. CDR1 is DFQATT, CDR2 SNEGSKA, per germline (reference sequence). The CDR3 contains 11 residues. The CDR3 sequence is CSARTTYEQYF. CDR3 sequence (DNA): TGCAGTGCTAGAACCACCTACGAGCAGTACTTC.

The gene calls are TRBV5-1 and TRBJ2-7; D is perhaps TRBD1 (5 bases). Germline loops: CDR1 SGHRS, CDR2 YFSETQ. V lost 1 base and J lost 2, with 10 bases in between. The CDR3 is 14 amino acids. Written as DNA, the CDR3 is TGCGCCAGCAGCTTGCAGGGCCCGGCCTACGAGCAGTACTTC. It encodes CASSLQGPAYEQYF.

This chain uses TRBV18 with TRBJ1-5; 9 positions agree with TRBD1. The CDR3 consists of 14 residues. The germline V gene encodes CDR1 KGHSH and CDR2 LQKENI. Trimming took 5 bases from V and 7 from J; bases not matched to a gene: 6. CDR3 DNA sequence: TGTGCCAGCTCAGCGACAGGGGGGAGGCAGCCCCAGCATTTT. Protein sequence: CASSATGGRQPQHF.

The CDR3 nucleotides are TGCGCCAGCAGCCCCCCACTAGCGCAGTACACCGGGGAGCTGTTTTTT. It is translated as CASSPPLAQYTGELFF. The chain is built from TRBV5-1 and TRBJ2-2; TRBD2 matches 7 bases. There are 16 residues in the CDR3. Germline CDR1 is SGHRS and CDR2 is YFSETQ. J gave up 3 bases and V 4 bases, and 9 bases lay outside the gene matches. Full variable domain (outside the CDR3, taken from reference TRBV5-1 and TRBJ2-2): KAGVTQTPRYLIKTRGQQVTLSCSPISGHRSVSWYQQTPGQGLQFLFEYFSETQRNKGNFPGRFSGRQFSNSRSEMNVSTLELGDSALYLCASSPPLAQYTGELFFGEGSRLTVL.

This clone was recorded once. The chain uses TRBV21-1 and TRBJ2-4; TRBD2, as called in the table, went unchecked against the DNA. TRBV21-1 is designated a pseudogene. This CDR3 region has 19 residues. CDR3 nucleotides: TGTGCCAGCACCAAGCGAGAACTAGCGGGAGCCTTAGCCAAAAACATTCAGTACTTC. Translating gives CASTKRELAGALAKNIQYF.

This CDR3 is CASSFLGGNTEAFF. CDR3 DNA sequence: TGTGCCAGCAGTTTCCTAGGAGGGAACACTGAAGCTTTCTTT. The chain employs TRBV27 and TRBJ1-1; D gene unclear. This CDR3 region has 14 residues. The V end was cut by 3 bases, the J end by 1 base, with 9 bases between. Looked up from germline, CDR1 is MNHEY and CDR2 is SMNVEV (reference sequence).

This clone was seen just once. The gene calls are TRBV6-5 and TRBJ2-2, with a tentative D call TRBD2 (5 bases). The CDR3 spans 15 residues. V was cut by 3 bases and J by 5 bases, with 13 bases left in between. Per germline, CDR1 MNHEY and CDR2 SVGAGI. The CDR3 spells CASSYRGSGTGELFF. For the CDR3, the DNA is TGTGCCAGCAGTTATCGAGGGAGCGGTACCGGGGAGCTGTTTTTT.

J is TRBJ2-7 and V is TRBV2; 11 nucleotides align to TRBD2. Trimming took 7 bases from V and 4 from J; bases not matched to a gene: 9. Germline assignment: CDR1 SNHLY and CDR2 FYNNEI. CDR3 length: 15 residues. CDR3 coding DNA: TGTGCCAGCATGGGAGGCGGGACTAGCGGATACGAGCAGTACTTC. This gives the protein CASMGGGTSGYEQYF.

This clone appeared a few times. The CDR3 bases are TGTGCCAGCAGTCTCCCCCTAGTATTTCCGGATGAGCAGTTCTTC. This gives the protein CASSLPLVFPDEQFF. The chain combines TRBV28 with TRBJ2-1, with no clear D. Per the germline V gene, CDR1 is MDHEN and CDR2 is SYDVKM. CDR3 length: 15 amino acids. Trimming took 5 bases from V and 8 from J, leaving 19 bases between them.

The chain has TRBV28 and TRBJ1-2, with 9 bases lining up with TRBD1. The CDR3 has 15 residues. V gave up 4 bases and J gave up 7 bases; unmatched junction bases: 10. CDR1 and CDR2 (germline): MDHEN, SYDVKM. CDR3 amino acids: CASSSLPGQGFGYTF. The CDR3 nucleotides are TGTGCCAGCAGTTCACTACCGGGACAGGGCTTTGGCTACACCTTC.

The chain combines TRBV5-1 with TRBJ2-1; 9 bases align to TRBD2. The V segment lost 1 base and the J segment 5 bases; nucleotides outside the gene matches: 4. Per the germline V gene, CDR1 is SGHRS and CDR2 is YFSETQ. The length of the CDR3 is 15 residues. Written as DNA, the CDR3 is TGCGCCAGCAGCTTGTCTAGCGGGATTAACAATGAGCAGTTCTTC. It yields the protein CASSLSSGINNEQFF.

This chain joins TRBV30 and TRBJ1-6; tentatively, D is TRBD1 (5 bases). Deletions cut 1 base from V and 1 base from J, with 8 bases between. CDR1 is GTSNPN and CDR2 is SVGIG in the germline V gene (reference sequence). The CDR3 totals 15 residues. The CDR3 sequence: CAWSGPGSYNSPLHF. Here the CDR3 DNA reads TGTGCCTGGAGTGGCCCAGGGTCCTATAATTCACCCCTCCACTTT.

The J gene is TRBJ2-2, the V gene TRBV5-4, with TRBD2 identical over 12 bases. CDR1 and CDR2 from the germline V gene are SGHNT and YYREEE (reference sequence). The ends lost 3 bases at V and 1 base at J; junction bases unmatched: 10. The CDR3 extends over 19 amino acids. The DNA for the CDR3 is TGTGCCAGCAGCTCACCCCGCCGACTAGCGGGAGAGAACACCGGGGAGCTGTTTTTT. Protein product: CASSSPRRLAGENTGELFF.